The rows below give T cell receptor beta chains drawn from one sample of a study of blood T cell repertoires in COVID-19. The data were produced by immunoSEQ multiplex PCR, yet TCRdb's version contains in-frame clones alone and is incomplete. The table has roughly 20,000 clones, 89% seen once; the top ten hold approximately 24%. Sample: peripheral blood. The receptors derive from a human donor with active COVID-19. The donor label of this sample is uncertain. The CDR3 runs from the conserved cysteine through the conserved F or W. The D gene is left open where the match is weak. Clone size is shown for a subset of rows, as once, few, many or a class of expanded clone.

J gene | V gene | D gene | clone size | CDR3 DNA | CDR3 protein
TRBJ2-2 | TRBV4-2 | - | few | TGTGCCAGCAGCCAAGTCCAGGGCGAGGCCGGGGAGCTGTTTTTT | CASSQVQGEAGELFF
TRBJ2-3 | TRBV19 | TRBD1 | - | TGTGCCAGTAGTCCGTGGACAGGGGGCACAGATACGCAGTATTTT | CASSPWTGGTDTQYF
TRBJ2-3 | TRBV10-3 | TRBD2 | - | TGTGCCATCAGTGAGACTGGCGGGAGGGACATCACAGATACGCAGTATTTT | CAISETGGRDITDTQYF
TRBJ2-7 | TRBV12-3/TRBV12-4 | TRBD2 | - | TGTGCCAGCAGTTTATGGGGGGGGGAGCAGTACTTC | CASSLWGGEQYF
TRBJ2-6 | TRBV5-4 | - | - | TGTGCCAGCAGCGTTACAGGCTCTGGGGCCAACGTCCTGACTTTC | CASSVTGSGANVLTF
TRBJ2-3 | TRBV7-3 | TRBD2 | once | TGTGCCAGCACCTCGGGGGGTTCAGATACGCAGTATTTT | CASTSGGSDTQYF
TRBJ2-7 | TRBV15 | - | - | TGTGCCACCAGCAGAGATCTCCCCCTCTACGAGCAGTACTTC | CATSRDLPLYEQYF
TRBJ1-4 | TRBV5-4 | - | - | TGTGCCAGCAGCTTCCATCCGGGGGAAAAACTGTTTTTT | CASSFHPGEKLFF
TRBJ2-1 | TRBV9 | TRBD2 | - | TGTGCCAGCAGCGTAGGTCCCGGGACTAGCGGCAATGAGCAGTTCTTC | CASSVGPGTSGNEQFF
TRBJ1-4 | TRBV27 | - | once | TGTGCCAGCAGTTTAGGGTGGACAGTCTACAGTGAAAAACTGTTTTTT | CASSLGWTVYSEKLFF
TRBJ2-1 | TRBV2 | TRBD2 | - | TGTGCCAGCCGAAAGACTAGCGGGGGGTTGGTTATGCAGTTCTTC | CASRKTSGGLVMQFF
TRBJ2-1 | TRBV6-4 | TRBD1 | - | TGTGCCAGCAGTGAAGAGAGCGGACAGGGCTTCGATGAGCAGTTCTTC | CASSEESGQGFDEQFF
TRBJ2-1 | TRBV4-1 | - | once | TGCGCCAGCAGCCAAGATATCGACAATGAGCAGTTCTTC | CASSQDIDNEQFF
TRBJ2-1 | TRBV27 | - | - | TGTGCCAGCACATCAGCGTTTAGCTCCTACAATGAGCAGTTCTTC | CASTSAFSSYNEQFF
TRBJ1-5 | TRBV7-9 | TRBD1 | - | TGTGCCAGCAGTTCCTCGGACAGGGGCAATCAGCCCCAGCATTTT | CASSSSDRGNQPQHF
TRBJ2-3 | TRBV6-5 | TRBD1 | - | TGTGCCAGCAGCACCGGACAGGTCCGGGCAGATACGCAGTATTTT | CASSTGQVRADTQYF
TRBJ2-2 | TRBV4-3 | TRBD2 | - | TGCGCCAGCAGCCAGCCTAGCGGGAGAAACACCGGGGAGCTGTTTTTT | CASSQPSGRNTGELFF
TRBJ1-5 | TRBV4-3 | - | - | TGCGCCAGCAGCCAAGATCACTGGGCGAAAGGGAGGATTTCTAGCAATCAGCCCCAGCATTTT | CASSQDHWAKGRISSNQPQHF
TRBJ2-2 | TRBV4-1 | - | - | TGCGCCAGCAGCCTGGGGGGAGGAGGGAGAGGCACCGGGGAGCTGTTTTTT | CASSLGGGGRGTGELFF
TRBJ1-1 | TRBV29-1 | TRBD1 | - | TGCAGCCTTGACAGGGGCACTGAAGCTTTCTTT | CSLDRGTEAFF
TRBJ2-2 | TRBV10-3 | - | once | TGTGCCATCAATAGAGGAGGAGACACCGGGGAGCTGTTTTTT | CAINRGGDTGELFF
TRBJ2-5 | TRBV11-3 | TRBD2 | - | TGTGCCAGCAGCCTTAGCGGGGGTGGTGGAGCGACCCAGTACTTC | CASSLSGGGGATQYF
TRBJ2-7 | TRBV5-8 | - | once | TGTGCCAGCAGCTTGCGGCAGGACGAGCAGTACTTC | CASSLRQDEQYF
TRBJ2-3 | TRBV5-6 | TRBD1 | - | TGTGCCAGCATCATGACAGGGGCGGCAGATACGCAGTATTTT | CASIMTGAADTQYF
TRBJ2-2 | TRBV10-1 | - | - | TGCGCCAGCAGTGAGTCCACTATAGTGGACAGAACCGGGGAGCTGTTTTTT | CASSESTIVDRTGELFF
TRBJ2-1 | TRBV16 | - | - | TGTGCCAGCAGCCAATTGCAGATCCACTCCTACAATGAGCAGTTCTTC | CASSQLQIHSYNEQFF
TRBJ2-2 | TRBV9 | - | - | TGTGCCAGCAGCGTAGCTGCAACGGGGAGCGGGGAGCTGTTTTTT | CASSVAATGSGELFF
TRBJ1-2 | TRBV28 | - | once | TGTGCCAGCGCTCCTAGACAGGAAGTATATGGCTACACCTTC | CASAPRQEVYGYTF
TRBJ2-5 | TRBV29-1 | TRBD1 | - | TGCAGCGTTGCATCAGGGGGCCGGGAGACCCAGTACTTC | CSVASGGRETQYF
TRBJ1-4 | TRBV30 | - | once | TGTGCCTGGAGTTCAGTTGCAACTAATGAAAAACTGTTTTTT | CAWSSVATNEKLFF
TRBJ1-1 | TRBV7-2 | - | few | TGTGCCAGCAGCCCCGTAGCGGGGGATGGTTACGATTTCTTT | CASSPVAGDGYDFF
TRBJ1-3 | TRBV11-2 | TRBD1 | - | TGTGCCAGCCGACTGACAGGGGCTGGAAACACCATATATTTT | CASRLTGAGNTIYF
TRBJ1-1 | TRBV10-3 | - | - | TGTGCCATCAGTGACTTACGAGGGAGGGGCGGTGAAGCTTTCTTT | CAISDLRGRGGEAFF
TRBJ2-2 | TRBV7-8 | - | - | TGTGCCAGCAGCCCCGTGGGGGGGAACACCGGGGAGCTGTTTTTT | CASSPVGGNTGELFF
TRBJ1-1 | TRBV29-1 | - | - | TGCAGCGCCCGTTCGGGGGATAACACTGAAGCTTTCTTT | CSARSGDNTEAFF
TRBJ2-5 | TRBV11-1 | TRBD2 | - | TGTGCCAGCAGCTTACAAGGACTAGCGGGAGAGACCCAGTACTTC | CASSLQGLAGETQYF
TRBJ1-1 | TRBV6-5 | TRBD1 | - | TGTGCCGCGCAGGGGGACCCTAACACTGAAGCTTTCTTT | CAAQGDPNTEAFF
TRBJ2-4 | TRBV4-1 | TRBD2 | - | TGCGCCAGCAGCCCGGGACTAGCGGGGGGGCTAGCCAAAAACATTCAGTACTTC | CASSPGLAGGLAKNIQYF
TRBJ1-1 | TRBV7-2 | - | - | TGTGCCAGCAGCACGCAGGGCGGAACTGAAGCTTTCTTT | CASSTQGGTEAFF
TRBJ1-1 | TRBV7-8 | - | - | TGTGCCAGCAGCCTACTCGTGAACACTGAAGCTTTCTTT | CASSLLVNTEAFF
TRBJ2-1 | TRBV9 | TRBD2 | - | TGTGCCAGCAGCGTAGACGGCGGGAGGATCGATGAGCAGTTCTTC | CASSVDGGRIDEQFF
TRBJ2-7 | TRBV3-1/TRBV3-2 | - | - | TGTGCCAGCAGCCAAGTGTTAGCAAGGGGCGAGCAGTACTTC | CASSQVLARGEQYF
TRBJ2-3 | TRBV11-2 | - | - | TGTGCCAGCAGCTTAGAAAACAGGGATACGCAGTATTTT | CASSLENRDTQYF
TRBJ1-6 | TRBV19 | TRBD1 | - | TGTGCCAGTAGTACCCCGGGACAGGATAATTCACCCCTCCACTTT | CASSTPGQDNSPLHF
TRBJ2-1 | TRBV7-3 | TRBD2 | - | TGTGCCAGCAGCCCGGGGGGGCCGTACAATGAGCAGTTCTTC | CASSPGGPYNEQFF
TRBJ2-1 | TRBV15 | - | - | TGTGCCACCAGCAGACAACAGGGCGCCTACAATGAGCAGTTCTTC | CATSRQQGAYNEQFF
TRBJ2-7 | TRBV4-3 | TRBD1 | - | TGCGCCAGCAGCCAGGGGACAGGGTTCGTCTACGAGCAGTACTTC | CASSQGTGFVYEQYF
TRBJ1-1 | TRBV28 | TRBD1 | - | TGTGCCAGCACCGGACTTCCCGGGACAGGGAAAGAGTTGAACACTGAAGCTTTCTTT | CASTGLPGTGKELNTEAFF
TRBJ2-7 | TRBV12-3/TRBV12-4 | - | - | TGTGCCAGCAGTTCCCAGGCTCTCGAGCAGTACTTC | CASSSQALEQYF
TRBJ2-3 | TRBV24-1 | TRBD2 | - | TGTGCCACCAGTGAGGGAGGGCCTTTACAGTCGTGGACAGATACGCAGTATTTT | CATSEGGPLQSWTDTQYF
TRBJ1-2 | TRBV12-3/TRBV12-4 | TRBD1 | - | TGTGCCAGCAGAAAACAGGGGCGCTACACCTTC | CASRKQGRYTF
TRBJ1-6 | TRBV21-1 | - | - | TGTGCCAGCAGCGCCCGGACAGGACCGAACTTTAATTCACCCCTCCACTTT | CASSARTGPNFNSPLHF
TRBJ2-7 | TRBV19 | TRBD1 | - | TGTGCCAGTTCGCCGGGACAGGGGAGTCTCGAGCAGTACTTC | CASSPGQGSLEQYF
TRBJ2-7 | TRBV28 | TRBD1 | - | TGTGCCAGCAGGAAGACAGGGGGTTACGAGCAGTACTTC | CASRKTGGYEQYF
TRBJ1-1 | TRBV12-5 | TRBD1 | - | TGTGCTAGTGCTCGTCAAGGGGGCGACTTGACTGAAGCTTTCTTT | CASARQGGDLTEAFF
TRBJ1-6 | TRBV7-3 | - | - | TGTGCCAGCAGCTTAGAGGGGAGGTATTCACCCCTCCACTTT | CASSLEGRYSPLHF
TRBJ2-5 | TRBV5-5 | - | once | TGTGCCAGCAGCTTAGGACTAGGGGGAGAGACCCAGTACTTC | CASSLGLGGETQYF
TRBJ2-5 | TRBV6-8 | TRBD2 | - | TGTGCCAGCACCCCGACTCTCCTAGCGGGGTCACTGTACCAAGAGACCCAGTACTTC | CASTPTLLAGSLYQETQYF
TRBJ1-5 | TRBV9 | TRBD1 | - | TGTGCCAGCAGCGTGACAGGGGATTATCAGCCCCAGCATTTT | CASSVTGDYQPQHF